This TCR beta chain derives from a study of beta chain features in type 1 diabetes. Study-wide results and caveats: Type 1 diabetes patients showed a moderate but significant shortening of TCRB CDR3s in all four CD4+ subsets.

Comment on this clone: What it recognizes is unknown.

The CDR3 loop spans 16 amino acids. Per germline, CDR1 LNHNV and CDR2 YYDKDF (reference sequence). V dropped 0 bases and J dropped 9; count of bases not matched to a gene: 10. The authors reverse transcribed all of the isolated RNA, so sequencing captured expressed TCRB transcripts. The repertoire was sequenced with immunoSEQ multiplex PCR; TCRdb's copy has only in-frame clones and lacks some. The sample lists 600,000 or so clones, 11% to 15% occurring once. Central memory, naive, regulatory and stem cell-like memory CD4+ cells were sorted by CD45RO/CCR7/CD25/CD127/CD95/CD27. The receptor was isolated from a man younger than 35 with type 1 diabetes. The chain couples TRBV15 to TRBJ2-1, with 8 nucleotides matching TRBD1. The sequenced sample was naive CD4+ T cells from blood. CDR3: CATSRDRHRGMGEQFF. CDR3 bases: TGTGCCACCAGCAGAGATCGACACAGGGGGATGGGTGAGCAGTTCTTC.